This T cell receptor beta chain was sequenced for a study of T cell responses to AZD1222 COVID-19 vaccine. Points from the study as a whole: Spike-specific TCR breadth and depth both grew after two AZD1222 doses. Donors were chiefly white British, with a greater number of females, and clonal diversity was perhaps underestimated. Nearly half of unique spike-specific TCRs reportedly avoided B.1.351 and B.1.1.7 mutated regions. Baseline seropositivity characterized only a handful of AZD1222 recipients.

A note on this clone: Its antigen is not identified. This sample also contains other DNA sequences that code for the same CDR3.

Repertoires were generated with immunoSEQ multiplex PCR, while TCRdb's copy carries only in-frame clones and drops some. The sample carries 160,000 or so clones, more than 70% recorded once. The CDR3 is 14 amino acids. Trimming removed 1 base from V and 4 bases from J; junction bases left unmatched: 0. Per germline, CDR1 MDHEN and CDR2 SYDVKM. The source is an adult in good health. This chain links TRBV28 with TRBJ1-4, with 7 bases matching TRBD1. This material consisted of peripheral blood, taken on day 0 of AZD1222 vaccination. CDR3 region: CASSLSGGNEKLFF. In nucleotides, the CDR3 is TGTGCCAGCAGTTTATCAGGGGGTAATGAAAAACTGTTTTTT.